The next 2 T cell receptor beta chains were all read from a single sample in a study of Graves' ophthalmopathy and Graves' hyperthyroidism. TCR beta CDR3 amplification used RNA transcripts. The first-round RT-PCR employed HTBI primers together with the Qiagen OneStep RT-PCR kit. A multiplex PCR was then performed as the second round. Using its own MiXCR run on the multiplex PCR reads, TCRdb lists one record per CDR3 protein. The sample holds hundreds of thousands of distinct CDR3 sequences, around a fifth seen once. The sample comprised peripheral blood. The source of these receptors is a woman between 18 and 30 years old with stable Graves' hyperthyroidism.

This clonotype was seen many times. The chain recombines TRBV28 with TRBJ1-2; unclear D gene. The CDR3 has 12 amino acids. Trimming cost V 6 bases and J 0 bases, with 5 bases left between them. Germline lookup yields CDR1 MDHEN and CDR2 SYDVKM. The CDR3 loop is CASRSTNYGYTF. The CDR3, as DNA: TGTGCCAGCAGAAGCACTAACTATGGCTACACCTTC.

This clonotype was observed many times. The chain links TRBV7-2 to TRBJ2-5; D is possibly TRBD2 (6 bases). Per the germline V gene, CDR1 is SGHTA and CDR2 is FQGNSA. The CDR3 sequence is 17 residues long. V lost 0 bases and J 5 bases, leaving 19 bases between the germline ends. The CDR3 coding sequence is TGTGCCAGCAGCTTAGCTCACGGAGGGAGGTTGAGGGAGACCCAGTACTTC. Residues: CASSLAHGGRLRETQYF.